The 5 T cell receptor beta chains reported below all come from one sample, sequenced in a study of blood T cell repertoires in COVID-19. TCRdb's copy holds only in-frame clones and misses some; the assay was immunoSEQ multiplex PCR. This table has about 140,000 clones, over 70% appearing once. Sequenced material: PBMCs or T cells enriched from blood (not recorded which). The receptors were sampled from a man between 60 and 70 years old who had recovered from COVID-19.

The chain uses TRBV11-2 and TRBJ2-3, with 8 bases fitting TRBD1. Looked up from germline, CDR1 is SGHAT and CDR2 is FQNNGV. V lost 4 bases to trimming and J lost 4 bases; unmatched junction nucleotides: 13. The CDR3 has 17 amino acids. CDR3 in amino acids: CASSSTVGQGVADTQYF. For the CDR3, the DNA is TGTGCCAGCAGCTCTACAGTCGGACAGGGAGTGGCAGATACGCAGTATTTT.

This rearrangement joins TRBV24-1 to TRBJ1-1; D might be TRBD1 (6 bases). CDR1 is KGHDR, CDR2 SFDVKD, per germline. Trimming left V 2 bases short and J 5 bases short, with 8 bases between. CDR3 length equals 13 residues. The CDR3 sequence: CATSDSGVTEAFF. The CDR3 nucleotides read TGTGCCACCAGTGATTCAGGGGTTACTGAAGCTTTCTTT.

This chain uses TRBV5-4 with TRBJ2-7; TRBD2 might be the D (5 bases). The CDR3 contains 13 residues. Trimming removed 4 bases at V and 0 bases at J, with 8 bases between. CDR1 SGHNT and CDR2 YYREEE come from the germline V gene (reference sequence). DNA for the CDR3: TGTGCCAGCAGCCGAGGGAGCTCCTACGAGCAGTACTTC. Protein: CASSRGSSYEQYF.

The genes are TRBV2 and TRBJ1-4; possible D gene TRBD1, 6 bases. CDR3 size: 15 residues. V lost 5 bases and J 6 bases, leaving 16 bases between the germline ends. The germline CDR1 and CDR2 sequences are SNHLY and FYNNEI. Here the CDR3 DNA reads TGTGCCAGCAGTTGGGCAGGGGAGAAGGATGAAAAACTGTTTTTT. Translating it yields CASSWAGEKDEKLFF.

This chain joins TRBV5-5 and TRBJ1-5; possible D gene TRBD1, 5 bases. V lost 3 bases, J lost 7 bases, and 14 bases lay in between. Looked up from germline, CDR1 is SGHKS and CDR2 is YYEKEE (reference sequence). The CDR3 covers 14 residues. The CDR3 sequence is CASSSDIQGQPQHF. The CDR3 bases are TGTGCCAGCAGCTCGGATATCCAGGGACAGCCCCAGCATTTT.